The present TCR beta chain was sequenced within a study of spatial heterogeneity in lung cancer. General observations from the study: Blood carried ubiquitous expanded tumor TCRs more at resection than follow-up.

This sample's time point: sample taken at primary tumor resection. The sequenced material consisted of unsorted whole RNA from tumor, nontumor lung or frozen PBMC. Donors were roughly 70 untreated early-stage non-small cell lung cancer patients. TCRdb called the 5' RACE reads again in MiXCR, with one record for every CDR3 protein. The sample lists tens of thousands of distinct CDR3 sequences; around 8.2% were seen once. As to this clonotype: The antigen is undetermined.

Germline values: CDR1 LGHNT, CDR2 FRNRAP. The length of the CDR3 is 15 residues. Trimming cost V 6 bases and J 7 bases; bases outside gene matches: 7. The gene calls are TRBV12-5 and TRBJ1-5; 12 nucleotides match TRBD1. The source is a female donor with early-stage non-small cell lung cancer. The sequenced sample was PBMCs, obtained at surgery. For the CDR3, the DNA is TGTGCTAGTGGAGCCGGGACAGGGGGCGGGCAGCCCCAGCATTTT. Translation gives CASGAGTGGGQPQHF.